Listed below are T cell receptor beta chains from one sample, sequenced in a study of blood T cells in healthy people across ages. In TCRdb, the 5' RACE reads were re-called with MiXCR into one record per CDR3 protein. The sample lists just over 1 million distinct CDR3 sequences, 45% occurring once. Sequenced sample: blood. The receptors shown here come from an older woman in good health. CDR3s include the opening cysteine and the closing phenylalanine or tryptophan. Fields, in order: D gene, J gene, clone size, V gene, CDR3 DNA, CDR3 protein. D genes are given only for firm matches. For some rows the clone size is stated as once, few or many, or as a class when expanded; others skip it.

.	TRBJ2-5	many	TRBV27	TGTGCCAGCAGTTGGGCTAGTGGAGAGACCCAGTACTTC	CASSWASGETQYF
TRBD2	TRBJ2-5	few	TRBV3-1	TGTGCCAGCAGCCAAGTGGGGTTTGGGGCGGGGGACGTGGAGACCCAGTACTTC	CASSQVGFGAGDVETQYF
TRBD2	TRBJ2-5	many	TRBV7-8	TGTGCCAGTAACCTACGGGGTGCGGGAGGGCAAATGGAGACCCAGTACTTC	CASNLRGAGGQMETQYF
TRBD2	TRBJ2-5	.	TRBV20-1	TGCAGTGCTTCCCATTCGACTAGCGGGAACCAAGAGACCCAGTACTTC	CSASHSTSGNQETQYF
.	TRBJ1-5	few	TRBV12-3/TRBV12-4	TGTGCCAGCAGTTCAAGGCCGGAGGGGCCCCAGCATTTT	CASSSRPEGPQHF
.	TRBJ2-1	.	TRBV7-9	TGTGCCAGCAGCTCAAGTCCCTTCTTCCGGCAGTTCTTC	CASSSSPFFRQFF
.	TRBJ2-5	.	TRBV9	TGTGCCAGCAGCGGAAACAGGGGAGGCGGTTCAGAGACCCAGTACTTC	CASSGNRGGGSETQYF
.	TRBJ2-7	.	TRBV10-1	TGCGCCAGCAGTGAATACGGGACGAGCGGATCCTACGAGCAGTACTTC	CASSEYGTSGSYEQYF
TRBD2	TRBJ2-3	.	TRBV12-3/TRBV12-4	TGTGCCAGCAGCCCGTCTAGCGGAAGCACAGATACGCAGTATTTT	CASSPSSGSTDTQYF
.	TRBJ1-4	.	TRBV28	TGTGCCAGCAGTTTACTAGGGACTAATGAAAAACTGTTTTTT	CASSLLGTNEKLFF
.	TRBJ1-2	few	TRBV29-1	TGCAGCGTTGAAGGCGTGGATGGGACTCCCGACTATGGCTACACCTTC	CSVEGVDGTPDYGYTF
.	TRBJ2-5	.	TRBV6-5	TGTGCCAGCAGTTACACCGCCGGGACGAGGGCGCAGTACTTC	CASSYTAGTRAQYF
.	TRBJ2-1	few	TRBV7-3	TGTGCCAGCAGTCCCACCGTGGGGCTAGTAATGAGCTCCTACAATGAGCAGTTCTTC	CASSPTVGLVMSSYNEQFF
TRBD1	TRBJ1-2	.	TRBV11-2	TGTGCCAGCAGCTTAGTGCCGGGACAGGGGTTCGATGGCTACACCTTC	CASSLVPGQGFDGYTF
TRBD2	TRBJ2-7	.	TRBV12-3/TRBV12-4	TGTGCCAGCAGTTTGAGTGGGGAGGGAGTATATGAGCAGTACTTC	CASSLSGEGVYEQYF
TRBD2	TRBJ2-1	once	TRBV27	TGTGTCAGCAGTCCGACTAGCTGGGATGAGCAGTTCTTC	CVSSPTSWDEQFF
TRBD2	TRBJ2-1	.	TRBV20-1	TGCAGTGCTAGTACCCAACTAGCGGGAGGGGAGGGGTTCTTC	CSASTQLAGGEGFF
TRBD1	TRBJ2-1	.	TRBV11-2	TGTGCCAGCAGCTTAGACCCGGGACAGGGAAGCTCCTACAATGAGCAGTTCTTC	CASSLDPGQGSSYNEQFF
TRBD2	TRBJ2-5	.	TRBV10-2	TGCGCCAGCAGTGGCGGACTAGCGGGAGAGACCCAGTACTTC	CASSGGLAGETQYF
.	TRBJ2-7	.	TRBV5-1	TGCGCCAGCAGCTTCGGACTGGCGACTGTGTACTACGAGCAGTACTTC	CASSFGLATVYYEQYF
.	TRBJ2-1	.	TRBV9	TGTGCCAGCAGCGGACAGCGAGAGCAGTTCTTC	CASSGQREQFF
.	TRBJ1-4	.	TRBV9	TGTGCCAGCAGCGTAGGATCAGGACGCACAGTTAATGAAAAACTGTTTTTT	CASSVGSGRTVNEKLFF